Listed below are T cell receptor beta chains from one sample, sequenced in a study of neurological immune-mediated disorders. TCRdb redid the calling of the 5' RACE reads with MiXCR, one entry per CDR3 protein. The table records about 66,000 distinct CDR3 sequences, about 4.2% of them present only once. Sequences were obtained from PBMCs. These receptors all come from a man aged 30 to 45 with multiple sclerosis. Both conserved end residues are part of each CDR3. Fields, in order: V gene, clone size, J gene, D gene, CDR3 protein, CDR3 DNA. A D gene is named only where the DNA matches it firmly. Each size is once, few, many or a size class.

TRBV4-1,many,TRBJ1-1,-,CASSQDGGTEAFF,TGCGCCAGCAGCCAAGATGGGGGCACTGAAGCTTTCTTT
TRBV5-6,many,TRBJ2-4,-,CASSLSDIQYF,TGTGCCAGCAGCTTAAGCGACATTCAGTACTTC
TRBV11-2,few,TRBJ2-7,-,CASSSGTSYEQYF,TGTGCCAGCAGCTCAGGGACGTCCTACGAGCAGTACTTC
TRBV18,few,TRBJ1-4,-,CASSPNGGGAAEKLFF,TGTGCCAGCTCACCAAACGGCGGGGGCGCGGCCGAAAAACTGTTTTTT
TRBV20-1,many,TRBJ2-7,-,CSARDLYEQYF,TGCAGTGCTAGAGATCTGTACGAGCAGTACTTC
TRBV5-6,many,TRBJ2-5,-,CASSLMGPTSEETQYF,TGTGCCAGCAGCTTGATGGGACCAACTTCAGAAGAGACCCAGTACTTC
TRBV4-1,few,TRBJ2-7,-,CASSHASGYEQYF,TGCGCCAGCAGCCACGCCTCTGGTTACGAGCAGTACTTC
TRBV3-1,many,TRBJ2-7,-,CASGTPGYEQYF,TGTGCCAGCGGAACCCCGGGCTACGAGCAGTACTTC
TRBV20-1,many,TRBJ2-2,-,CSAEGYLNTGELFF,TGCAGTGCCGAGGGCTACCTCAACACCGGGGAGCTGTTTTTT
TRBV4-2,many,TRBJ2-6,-,CASSLGGRAGANVLTF,TGTGCCAGCAGCCTCGGCGGCAGGGCTGGGGCCAACGTCCTGACTTTC
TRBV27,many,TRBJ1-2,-,CASSPYQGITGGYTF,TGTGCCAGCAGTCCATATCAGGGCATAACAGGAGGCTACACCTTC
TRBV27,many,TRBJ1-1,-,CASSRGRRTMNTEAFF,TGTGCCAGCAGTCGGGGACGGCGGACCATGAACACTGAAGCTTTCTTT
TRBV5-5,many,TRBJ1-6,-,CASSFFAAARTSSPLNF,TGTGCCAGCAGCTTTTTCGCGGCAGCTAGGACCAGTTCACCCCTCAACTTT
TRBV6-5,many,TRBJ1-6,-,CASSYLQGSSPLHF,TGTGCCAGCAGTTACCTTCAGGGGTCTTCACCCCTCCACTTT
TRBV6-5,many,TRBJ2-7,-,CASSSPYNEQYF,TGTGCCAGCAGTTCTCCCTACAACGAGCAGTACTTC
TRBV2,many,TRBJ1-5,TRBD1,CASSYRGRYQPQHF,TGTGCCAGCAGTTACAGGGGGAGATATCAGCCCCAGCATTTT
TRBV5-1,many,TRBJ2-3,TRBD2,CASSLPPWTSGGATSTDTQYF,TGCGCCAGCAGCTTGCCTCCATGGACTAGCGGGGGAGCGACTAGCACAGATACGCAGTATTTT
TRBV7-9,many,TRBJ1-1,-,CASSLGIQGVPEAFF,TGTGCCAGCAGCTTAGGCATACAGGGAGTTCCTGAAGCTTTCTTT
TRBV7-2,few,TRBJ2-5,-,CASRRGFMQETQYF,TGTGCCAGCAGGAGGGGGTTTATGCAAGAGACCCAGTACTTC
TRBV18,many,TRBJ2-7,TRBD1,CASSQTGTGAYEQYF,TGTGCCAGCTCACAAACCGGGACAGGGGCCTACGAGCAGTACTTC
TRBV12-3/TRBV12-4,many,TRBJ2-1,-,CASSFGSNEQFF,TGTGCCAGCAGTTTTGGCAGTAATGAGCAGTTCTTC
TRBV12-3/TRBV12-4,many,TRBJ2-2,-,CASSGTFRTGELFF,TGTGCCAGCAGCGGGACTTTCAGGACCGGGGAGCTGTTTTTT
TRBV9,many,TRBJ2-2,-,CASSEEDIYTGELFF,TGTGCCAGCAGTGAGGAAGATATTTACACCGGGGAGCTGTTTTTT
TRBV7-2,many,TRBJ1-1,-,CASSLFGAKGTEAFF,TGTGCCAGCAGCTTATTCGGGGCTAAGGGCACTGAAGCTTTCTTT
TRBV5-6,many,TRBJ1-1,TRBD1,CASSRLQDRENTEAFF,TGTGCCAGCAGCCGACTACAGGACAGGGAGAACACTGAAGCTTTCTTT
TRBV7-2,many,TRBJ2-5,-,CASSFQRETQYF,TGTGCCAGCAGCTTTCAGCGGGAGACCCAGTACTTC
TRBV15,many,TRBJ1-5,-,CATSRPSRGGNQPQHF,TGTGCCACCAGCAGACCATCTCGGGGGGGCAATCAGCCCCAGCATTTT
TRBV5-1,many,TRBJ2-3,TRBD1,CASSTTGGSDTQYF,TGCGCCAGCAGCACGACAGGGGGATCAGATACGCAGTATTTT
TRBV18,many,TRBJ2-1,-,CASSPSGDEQFF,TGTGCCAGCTCACCCTCTGGGGATGAGCAGTTCTTC
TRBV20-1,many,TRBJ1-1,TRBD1,CSARDTGDTEAFF,TGCAGTGCTAGAGATACAGGGGACACTGAAGCTTTCTTT
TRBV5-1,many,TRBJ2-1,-,CASSLNTATYYNEQFF,TGCGCCAGCAGCTTGAATACAGCCACTTACTACAATGAGCAGTTCTTC
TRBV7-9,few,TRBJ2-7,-,CASRDWGEQYF,TGTGCCAGCAGAGATTGGGGGGAGCAGTACTTC
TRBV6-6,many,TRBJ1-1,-,CASSYSTEGTEAFF,TGTGCCAGCAGTTACTCGACGGAAGGGACTGAAGCTTTCTTT
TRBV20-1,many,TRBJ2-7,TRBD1,CSARTGESYEQYF,TGCAGTGCGCGGACAGGGGAATCCTACGAGCAGTACTTC